This TCR beta chain stems from a study of neurological immune-mediated disorders. Ten or more counts support this clonotype. Per germline, CDR1 SEHNR and CDR2 FQNEAQ (reference sequence). Trimming removed 6 bases at V and 3 bases at J, with 14 bases between. The CDR3 has 15 residues. Via MiXCR, TCRdb re-called the 5' RACE reads, giving one row per CDR3 protein. The repertoire holds 65,000 to 75,000 distinct CDR3 sequences, 4.8% seen once, with 2% to 2.5% in the top ten. Specimen: PBMCs. The chain couples TRBV7-9 to TRBJ1-4; D possibly corresponds to TRBD1 (6 bases). The sequence was collected from a woman between 65 and 79 years old with multiple sclerosis. CDR3 coding DNA: TGTGCCAGCAGATGGAAGGAGGGGGCTAATGAAAAACTGTTTTTT. Its protein is CASRWKEGANEKLFF.